This is a list of T cell receptor beta chains from one sample in a study of blood T cell repertoires in COVID-19. Clones were read by immunoSEQ multiplex PCR, and TCRdb kept only the in-frame ones, dropping some. The table has more than 250,000 clones, 88% seen once. The specimen sequenced was peripheral blood. The origin of the receptors is a human donor in a cohort sampled during active COVID-19. Both conserved end residues are part of each CDR3. The order of the fields is clone size, J gene, D gene, V gene, CDR3 protein, CDR3 DNA. The D gene is left open where the match is weak. Size is omitted from some rows. Given values are once, few, many or a class for expanded clones.

abundance: -
j_gene: TRBJ1-5
d_gene: TRBD1
v_gene: TRBV28
CDR3aa: CASSYFEDRARHQPQHF
CDR3nt: TGTGCCAGCAGTTATTTCGAGGACAGGGCTAGACATCAGCCCCAGCATTTT

abundance: -
j_gene: TRBJ1-5
d_gene: -
v_gene: TRBV10-2
CDR3aa: CASSDGLINSNQPQHF
CDR3nt: TGCGCCAGCAGTGATGGGCTGATTAATAGCAATCAGCCCCAGCATTTT

abundance: once
j_gene: TRBJ1-5
d_gene: -
v_gene: TRBV19
CDR3aa: CASSIEQISGQPQHF
CDR3nt: TGTGCCAGTAGTATTGAACAGATTAGCGGACAGCCCCAGCATTTT

abundance: -
j_gene: TRBJ1-6
d_gene: -
v_gene: TRBV2
CDR3aa: CASQAGDSPLHF
CDR3nt: TGTGCCAGCCAGGCGGGGGATTCACCCCTCCACTTT

abundance: -
j_gene: TRBJ1-4
d_gene: -
v_gene: TRBV19
CDR3aa: CASTTKRRGVNEKLFF
CDR3nt: TGTGCCAGTACCACAAAACGGAGGGGTGTTAATGAAAAACTGTTTTTT

abundance: -
j_gene: TRBJ2-7
d_gene: TRBD1
v_gene: TRBV28
CDR3aa: CASSMTGAREQYF
CDR3nt: TGTGCCAGCAGCATGACAGGGGCCCGGGAGCAGTACTTC

abundance: -
j_gene: TRBJ1-2
d_gene: TRBD1
v_gene: TRBV24-1
CDR3aa: CATSDRGQSYGYTF
CDR3nt: TGTGCCACCAGTGACAGGGGGCAGAGCTATGGCTACACCTTC

abundance: -
j_gene: TRBJ1-4
d_gene: -
v_gene: TRBV5-1
CDR3aa: CASSLVSATNEKLFF
CDR3nt: TGCGCCAGCAGCTTGGTGTCAGCAACTAATGAAAAACTGTTTTTT

abundance: -
j_gene: TRBJ1-1
d_gene: -
v_gene: TRBV5-1
CDR3aa: CASSLDFSEAFF
CDR3nt: TGCGCCAGCAGCTTGGATTTCTCTGAAGCTTTCTTT

abundance: -
j_gene: TRBJ1-6
d_gene: -
v_gene: TRBV7-2
CDR3aa: CASSLAEGVVYSPLHF
CDR3nt: TGTGCCAGCAGCTTAGCGGAGGGAGTGGTTTATTCACCCCTCCACTTT

abundance: -
j_gene: TRBJ1-2
d_gene: TRBD1
v_gene: TRBV30
CDR3aa: CAWGRTGGVYGYTF
CDR3nt: TGTGCCTGGGGGAGGACAGGGGGCGTCTATGGCTACACCTTC

abundance: -
j_gene: TRBJ2-5
d_gene: TRBD2
v_gene: TRBV4-1
CDR3aa: CASSQGAAGGPKIGTQYF
CDR3nt: TGCGCCAGCAGCCAAGGGGCAGCGGGGGGGCCTAAAATCGGGACCCAGTACTTC

abundance: -
j_gene: TRBJ1-2
d_gene: TRBD1
v_gene: TRBV3-1/TRBV3-2
CDR3aa: CASSQGSQGAIGYTF
CDR3nt: TGTGCCAGCAGCCAAGGCTCACAGGGGGCTATTGGCTACACCTTC

abundance: -
j_gene: TRBJ1-3
d_gene: -
v_gene: TRBV7-2
CDR3aa: CASSLSGAGNTIYF
CDR3nt: TGTGCCAGCAGCTTATCAGGGGCTGGAAACACCATATATTTT

abundance: few
j_gene: TRBJ1-5
d_gene: -
v_gene: TRBV19
CDR3aa: CASGTGINQPQHF
CDR3nt: TGTGCCAGTGGAACAGGGATTAATCAGCCCCAGCATTTT

abundance: -
j_gene: TRBJ2-5
d_gene: TRBD2
v_gene: TRBV6-5
CDR3aa: CASSYSGGGALGTQYF
CDR3nt: TGTGCCAGCAGTTACTCGGGCGGGGGGGCGTTGGGAACCCAGTACTTC

abundance: -
j_gene: TRBJ2-7
d_gene: -
v_gene: TRBV19
CDR3aa: CASSTTSATGTYEQYF
CDR3nt: TGTGCCAGTAGTACAACCTCGGCGACGGGAACCTACGAGCAGTACTTC

abundance: -
j_gene: TRBJ2-1
d_gene: TRBD2
v_gene: TRBV7-3
CDR3aa: CASSSLSGRRGKQFF
CDR3nt: TGTGCCAGCAGCTCCCTTAGCGGGCGGCGTGGGAAGCAGTTCTTC

abundance: -
j_gene: TRBJ1-1
d_gene: -
v_gene: TRBV7-9
CDR3aa: CASSYPGVNTEAFF
CDR3nt: TGTGCCAGCAGCTACCCCGGGGTGAACACTGAAGCTTTCTTT

abundance: -
j_gene: TRBJ1-2
d_gene: -
v_gene: TRBV15
CDR3aa: CATSREGARYGYTF
CDR3nt: TGTGCCACCAGCAGAGAGGGGGCGAGATATGGCTACACCTTC

abundance: -
j_gene: TRBJ2-1
d_gene: TRBD2
v_gene: TRBV7-2
CDR3aa: CASSLRETSGNNEQFF
CDR3nt: TGTGCCAGCAGCTTAAGAGAGACTAGCGGCAACAATGAGCAGTTCTTC

abundance: -
j_gene: TRBJ2-7
d_gene: TRBD2
v_gene: TRBV19
CDR3aa: CASSLAGPAYEQYF
CDR3nt: TGTGCCAGTAGCCTAGCGGGGCCGGCCTACGAGCAGTACTTC

abundance: -
j_gene: TRBJ1-2
d_gene: TRBD1
v_gene: TRBV4-1
CDR3aa: CASSHSRDRGNGYTF
CDR3nt: TGCGCCAGCAGCCACTCCCGGGACAGGGGGAATGGCTACACCTTC

abundance: -
j_gene: TRBJ2-1
d_gene: TRBD2
v_gene: TRBV9
CDR3aa: CASSLLTSRDEQFF
CDR3nt: TGTGCCAGCAGCCTCCTGACTAGCCGCGATGAGCAGTTCTTC

abundance: -
j_gene: TRBJ1-3
d_gene: -
v_gene: TRBV9
CDR3aa: CASRKGEVNPGNTIYF
CDR3nt: TGTGCCAGCAGGAAAGGCGAGGTAAATCCTGGAAACACCATATATTTT

abundance: -
j_gene: TRBJ1-2
d_gene: -
v_gene: TRBV12-5
CDR3aa: CASGLTPGGGYTF
CDR3nt: TGTGCTAGTGGTTTAACCCCGGGTGGTGGCTACACCTTC

abundance: -
j_gene: TRBJ2-7
d_gene: TRBD1
v_gene: TRBV2
CDR3aa: CASIPDRVKNEQYF
CDR3nt: TGTGCCAGCATTCCCGACAGGGTGAAAAACGAGCAGTACTTC

abundance: few
j_gene: TRBJ1-5
d_gene: -
v_gene: TRBV7-9
CDR3aa: CASSLGLGSGDQPQHF
CDR3nt: TGTGCCAGCAGCTTAGGGCTCGGAAGTGGAGATCAGCCCCAGCATTTT

abundance: -
j_gene: TRBJ1-4
d_gene: TRBD1
v_gene: TRBV6-6
CDR3aa: CASSGAQGATNEKLFF
CDR3nt: TGTGCCAGTAGTGGGGCACAGGGGGCAACTAATGAAAAACTGTTTTTT

abundance: -
j_gene: TRBJ1-3
d_gene: -
v_gene: TRBV7-2
CDR3aa: CASNSGRDSGNTIYF
CDR3nt: TGTGCCAGCAACTCCGGACGGGACTCTGGAAACACCATATATTTT

abundance: -
j_gene: TRBJ1-3
d_gene: -
v_gene: TRBV7-2
CDR3aa: CASSPLGAGGNTIYF
CDR3nt: TGTGCCAGCAGCCCGCTGGGGGCGGGTGGAAACACCATATATTTT

abundance: -
j_gene: TRBJ2-5
d_gene: TRBD1
v_gene: TRBV7-2
CDR3aa: CASSLVAAGGSQETQYF
CDR3nt: TGTGCCAGCAGCTTAGTTGCCGCAGGGGGCTCCCAAGAGACCCAGTACTTC

abundance: -
j_gene: TRBJ2-7
d_gene: -
v_gene: TRBV6-5
CDR3aa: CASSSTGRTYEQYF
CDR3nt: TGTGCCAGCAGTTCGACGGGTCGGACCTACGAGCAGTACTTC

abundance: few
j_gene: TRBJ2-2
d_gene: -
v_gene: TRBV6-5
CDR3aa: CASIGRVGTGELFF
CDR3nt: TGTGCCAGCATAGGCAGGGTAGGCACCGGGGAGCTGTTTTTT

abundance: -
j_gene: TRBJ1-5
d_gene: -
v_gene: TRBV10-1
CDR3aa: CASSGGTGQPQHF
CDR3nt: TGCGCCAGCAGTGGGGGGACTGGCCAGCCCCAGCATTTT

abundance: -
j_gene: TRBJ1-3
d_gene: TRBD1
v_gene: TRBV19
CDR3aa: CASSQGADSGNTIYF
CDR3nt: TGTGCCAGTAGTCAGGGGGCGGACTCTGGAAACACCATATATTTT

abundance: once
j_gene: TRBJ1-5
d_gene: TRBD1
v_gene: TRBV9
CDR3aa: CASSPRGTVNQPQHF
CDR3nt: TGTGCCAGCAGCCCCCGCGGGACAGTAAATCAGCCCCAGCATTTT

abundance: -
j_gene: TRBJ1-1
d_gene: -
v_gene: TRBV6-5
CDR3aa: CATKTSPGDTEAFF
CDR3nt: TGTGCCACCAAGACCTCCCCGGGAGACACTGAAGCTTTCTTT

abundance: -
j_gene: TRBJ1-4
d_gene: -
v_gene: TRBV21-1
CDR3aa: CASVTGGRACTF
CDR3nt: TGTGCCAGCGTAACGGGGGGGAGGGCATGTACCTTT

abundance: -
j_gene: TRBJ2-7
d_gene: -
v_gene: TRBV7-2
CDR3aa: CASSGSGVLYEQYF
CDR3nt: TGTGCCAGCAGCGGTAGCGGCGTCCTCTACGAGCAGTACTTC

abundance: -
j_gene: TRBJ1-2
d_gene: TRBD1
v_gene: TRBV9
CDR3aa: CAPRQGYPTYGYTF
CDR3nt: TGTGCCCCTAGACAGGGTTACCCCACCTATGGCTACACCTTC

abundance: -
j_gene: TRBJ1-1
d_gene: TRBD1
v_gene: TRBV30
CDR3aa: CAWSGQGIMEAFF
CDR3nt: TGTGCCTGGAGTGGACAGGGAATAATGGAAGCTTTCTTT

abundance: -
j_gene: TRBJ2-3
d_gene: -
v_gene: TRBV24-1
CDR3aa: CATSESTAQYF
CDR3nt: TGTGCCACCAGTGAATCAACTGCTCAGTATTTT

abundance: few
j_gene: TRBJ1-1
d_gene: TRBD1
v_gene: TRBV24-1
CDR3aa: CATSDTGGGGAFF
CDR3nt: TGTGCCACCAGTGATACCGGAGGGGGCGGAGCTTTCTTT

abundance: -
j_gene: TRBJ2-7
d_gene: -
v_gene: TRBV6-2/TRBV6-3
CDR3aa: CASSLRLVAIEQYF
CDR3nt: TGTGCCAGCAGTCTACGGTTAGTTGCCATCGAGCAGTACTTC

abundance: once
j_gene: TRBJ2-3
d_gene: TRBD2
v_gene: TRBV4-1
CDR3aa: CASSPLSGTSTDTQYF
CDR3nt: TGCGCCAGCAGCCCCCTAAGCGGGACTAGCACAGATACGCAGTATTTT

abundance: once
j_gene: TRBJ1-1
d_gene: -
v_gene: TRBV28
CDR3aa: CASSFRVGITEAFF
CDR3nt: TGTGCCAGCAGTTTCAGGGTAGGGATCACTGAAGCTTTCTTT

abundance: -
j_gene: TRBJ1-2
d_gene: -
v_gene: TRBV2
CDR3aa: CASRYRVAFVGYTF
CDR3nt: TGTGCCAGCAGGTACAGGGTAGCCTTTGTTGGCTACACCTTC

abundance: once
j_gene: TRBJ2-7
d_gene: TRBD1
v_gene: TRBV5-4
CDR3aa: CASSSTGTGRLYEQYF
CDR3nt: TGTGCCAGCAGCTCGACCGGGACAGGGCGGCTCTACGAGCAGTACTTC

abundance: -
j_gene: TRBJ2-2
d_gene: -
v_gene: TRBV9
CDR3aa: CASSVGASMYTGELFF
CDR3nt: TGTGCCAGCAGCGTAGGGGCTAGCATGTACACCGGGGAGCTGTTTTTT

abundance: -
j_gene: TRBJ2-3
d_gene: TRBD2
v_gene: TRBV6-4
CDR3aa: CASSPSGGADTQYF
CDR3nt: TGTGCCAGCAGTCCTAGCGGGGGCGCCGATACGCAGTATTTT

abundance: -
j_gene: TRBJ1-2
d_gene: -
v_gene: TRBV6-5
CDR3aa: CASSYLGGRSYGYTF
CDR3nt: TGTGCCAGCAGTTACCTCGGGGGGCGCTCCTATGGCTACACCTTC

abundance: few
j_gene: TRBJ2-5
d_gene: -
v_gene: TRBV19
CDR3aa: CASSIRAGHYLETQYF
CDR3nt: TGTGCCAGTAGTATTCGAGCGGGACATTATCTCGAGACCCAGTACTTC

abundance: -
j_gene: TRBJ2-7
d_gene: TRBD2
v_gene: TRBV5-1
CDR3aa: CASSLDHLASGYEQYF
CDR3nt: TGCGCCAGCAGCTTGGATCATTTGGCTAGCGGCTACGAGCAGTACTTC

abundance: -
j_gene: TRBJ2-1
d_gene: TRBD2
v_gene: TRBV5-6
CDR3aa: CASSRERDAWYNEQFF
CDR3nt: TGTGCCAGCAGCAGGGAGCGGGACGCCTGGTACAATGAGCAGTTCTTC

abundance: -
j_gene: TRBJ2-7
d_gene: TRBD2
v_gene: TRBV3-1/TRBV3-2
CDR3aa: CASSQDRGRASDEQYF
CDR3nt: TGTGCCAGCAGCCAAGATCGCGGGAGGGCCTCGGACGAGCAGTACTTC

abundance: -
j_gene: TRBJ2-7
d_gene: TRBD1
v_gene: TRBV28
CDR3aa: CASNRGQGYEQYF
CDR3nt: TGTGCCAGCAACCGTGGACAGGGATACGAGCAGTACTTC

abundance: -
j_gene: TRBJ2-1
d_gene: -
v_gene: TRBV9
CDR3aa: CASSPRASTYNEQFF
CDR3nt: TGTGCCAGCAGCCCTCGAGCGTCTACCTACAATGAGCAGTTCTTC

abundance: -
j_gene: TRBJ1-6
d_gene: TRBD1
v_gene: TRBV3-1/TRBV3-2
CDR3aa: CASSPRTGYNSPLHF
CDR3nt: TGTGCCAGCAGCCCGAGGACAGGGTATAATTCACCCCTCCACTTT